This note documents a single T cell receptor (beta chain) sequence. Its specific antigen is unknown. No base-level quality is on record; no much larger clone is a single base apart. These data originate in a study of blood T cells in healthy people across ages (dated by TCRdb to between 2014 and 2016). Some background on the complete study: In model experiments, template switching captured roughly one uniquely barcoded TCR beta cDNA molecule for every two T cells. The study measured age-related changes in TCR beta repertoire diversity using deep sequencing normalized with unique cDNA molecular identifiers. The donors were divided into four age groups: young (average roughly 17 years), middle-aged (over 35), aged (about 60) and long-lived (82). Donors of different ages were randomly distributed across sequencing lanes to avoid experimental bias. For two donors (one aged 18 to 29 and one aged 80 or older), the study analyzed two additional independent replicas of 1 million unique cDNA reads from the same blood draw. What the research found in general, with its limitations: As age increased, observed TCR beta diversity per million T cells dropped in a roughly linear way, and a significant reduction was already evident by age 40. The percentage of naive T cells measured by flow cytometry correlated strongly with observed TCR beta diversity. Bulk unsorted PBMC profiling prevented conclusive comparison of naive and antigen-experienced compartments. Estimates of total diversity from one million sequenced T cells were regarded as lower bounds and underestimates. The CMV infection status of donors was not known, potentially confounding age-related changes in expanded clonotypes. Compared with the aged group, the long-lived group had more naive CD4+ T cells, fewer expanded clones and increased TCR diversity, a pattern suggesting age selection.

Libraries were built with 5' RACE. Sequencing used an Illumina HiSeq 2500. The second PCR ran for roughly 7 to 12 cycles and used a J-beta primer mix along with a sample-barcoded 5' primer. A template-switch 5' adaptor carrying 12 random nucleotides introduced a unique molecular identifier onto each TCR beta cDNA molecule. Each sample yielded at least 3 million CDR3-containing paired-end reads. All of the RNA was converted into first-strand cDNA using the Mint cDNA synthesis kit, with a TRBC-specific oligonucleotide serving as the primer. Following uracil-DNA glycosylase treatment, all cDNA underwent a first 18-cycle PCR with the universal primers M1SS and BC2_uni_R. The study's processing was this. Normalization of each sample was performed by random selection of 1 million high-quality reads, each carrying a distinct molecular identifier. Reads with shared molecular identifiers were discarded instead of being binned into consensus sequences. MiTCR, run with a Q25 quality threshold and the strictest error-elimination algorithm, handled CDR3 identification, clonotype clustering and error correction. A nonparametric unseen species model with Euler transformation was used to estimate a lower bound on total TCR beta diversity. Using fastp trimming at Q25 and MiXCR clonotype assembly, TCRdb reanalyzed the public sequencing data and kept in-frame beta chains. Duplicate CDR3 protein sequences are folded into a single record with the most common DNA and genes. The V and J calls were not made by the authors but by TCRdb's processing. Present in this sample are about 1,600,000 distinct CDR3 sequences, 40% to 50% of which were seen just once. The ten largest clones capture 7.9% of the sample.

The 40 or so donors, aged about 6 to 100 years, were systemically healthy Caucasian individuals from Russia. About 10 milliliters of peripheral blood were collected from each donor into EDTA-treated Vacutainer tubes. Ficoll-Paque density-gradient centrifugation was used to isolate PBMCs, with at least 7 million per sample. Total RNA, at least 6 micrograms per sample, was extracted from PBMCs with Trizol reagent. The percentages of naive CD45RAhigh/CD27high T cells were determined by flow cytometry on a PBMC aliquot from every donor. The sequencing sample was made of blood. This TCR came from a woman between 18 and 30 years old in good health.

The DNA sequence reads TGCGCCAGCAGCTTGAATATTCCAGGCAGCTTTGGAGGCTACACCTTC. Its translation reads: CASSLNIPGSFGGYTF. This receptor chain uses TRBV5-1 and TRBJ1-2; no D gene can be assigned with confidence. Reading from cysteine to phenylalanine, the CDR3 counts 16 amino acids. Solely the CDR3 DNA is kept, with 48 bases framed from the first base. Looking up the germline V gene yields CDR1 SGHRS and CDR2 YFSETQ. Trimming removed 1 base from V and 8 bases from J, leaving 21 bases between the germline ends.